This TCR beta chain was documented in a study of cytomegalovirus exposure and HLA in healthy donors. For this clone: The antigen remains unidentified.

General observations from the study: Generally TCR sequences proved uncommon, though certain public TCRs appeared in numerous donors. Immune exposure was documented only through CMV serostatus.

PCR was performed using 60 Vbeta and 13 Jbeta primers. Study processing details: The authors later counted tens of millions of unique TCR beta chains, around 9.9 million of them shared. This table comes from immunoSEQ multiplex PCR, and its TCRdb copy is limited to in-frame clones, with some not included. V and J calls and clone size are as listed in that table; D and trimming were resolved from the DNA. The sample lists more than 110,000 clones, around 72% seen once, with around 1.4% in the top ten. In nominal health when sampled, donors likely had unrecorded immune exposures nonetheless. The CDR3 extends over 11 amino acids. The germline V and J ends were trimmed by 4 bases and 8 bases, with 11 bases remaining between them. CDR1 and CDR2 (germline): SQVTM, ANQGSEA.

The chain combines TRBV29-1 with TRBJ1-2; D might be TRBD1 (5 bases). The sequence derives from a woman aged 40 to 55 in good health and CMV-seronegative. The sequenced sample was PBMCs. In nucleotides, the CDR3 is TGCAGCGTTGGGGAGGGGAGCGGCTACACCTTC. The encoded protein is CSVGEGSGYTF.